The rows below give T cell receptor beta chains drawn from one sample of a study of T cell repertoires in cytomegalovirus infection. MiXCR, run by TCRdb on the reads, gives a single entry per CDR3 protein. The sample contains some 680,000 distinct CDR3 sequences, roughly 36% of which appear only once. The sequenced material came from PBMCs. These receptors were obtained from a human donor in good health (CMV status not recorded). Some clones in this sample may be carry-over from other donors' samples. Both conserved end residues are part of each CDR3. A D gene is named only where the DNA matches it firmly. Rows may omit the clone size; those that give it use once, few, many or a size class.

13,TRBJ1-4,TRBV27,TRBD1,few,TGTGCCAGCAGTACGGACAGGAAAGAAAAACTGTTTTTT,CASSTDRKEKLFF
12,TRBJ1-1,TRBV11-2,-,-,TGTGCCAGCATGAAAGTCGACAGCCAAGCTTTCTTT,CASMKVDSQAFF
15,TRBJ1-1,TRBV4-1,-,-,TGCGCCAGCAGCCAAAGTCGGAGTAAGAACACTGAAGCTTTCTTT,CASSQSRSKNTEAFF
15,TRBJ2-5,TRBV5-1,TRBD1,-,TGCGCCAGCAGACTACAGGGGCTAGGCCAAGAGACCCAGTACTTC,CASRLQGLGQETQYF
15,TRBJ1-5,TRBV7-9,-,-,TGTGCCAGCAGCTTAGTGGCGGGCCAGGAACAGCCCCAGCATTTT,CASSLVAGQEQPQHF
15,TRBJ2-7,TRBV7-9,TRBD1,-,TGTGCCAGCAGCTTAGTGTCAGGGGGTCAGAACGAGCCGTACTTC,CASSLVSGGQNEPYF
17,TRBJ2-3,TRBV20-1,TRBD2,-,TGCAGTGCTAGAGCCCCGTTAGCGGGAGGGGTCACAGATACGCAGTATTTT,CSARAPLAGGVTDTQYF
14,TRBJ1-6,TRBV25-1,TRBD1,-,TGTGCCAGCCAGACAGGGTCCGCTAATTCACCCCTCCACTTT,CASQTGSANSPLHF
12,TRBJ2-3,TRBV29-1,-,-,TGCAGCGTTGAAGGACCAACAGATACGCAGTATTTT,CSVEGPTDTQYF
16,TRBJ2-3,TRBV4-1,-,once,TGCGCCAGCAGCCAAGTTGACAGGCCGGGGACAGATACGCAGTATTTT,CASSQVDRPGTDTQYF
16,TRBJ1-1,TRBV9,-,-,TGTGCCAGCAGCGTAAGTGGAGGCCCCAAGGGCGCTGAAGCTTTCTTT,CASSVSGGPKGAEAFF
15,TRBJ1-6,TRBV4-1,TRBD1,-,TGCGCCAGCAGCCAAGGGAGACAGGGGATTTCACCCCTCCACTTT,CASSQGRQGISPLHF
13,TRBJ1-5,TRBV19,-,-,TGTGCCAGTAGCGCTAAAACGGACAGGCCCCAGCATTTT,CASSAKTDRPQHF
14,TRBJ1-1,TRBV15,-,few,TGTGCCACCAGCAGAGATTATTGGAACACTGAAGCTTTCTTT,CATSRDYWNTEAFF
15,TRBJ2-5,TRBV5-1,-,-,TGCGCCAGCAGCCCTGGTGGGACACCGAAAGAGACCCAGTACTTC,CASSPGGTPKETQYF
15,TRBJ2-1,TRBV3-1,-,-,TGTGCCAGCAGCCAAGTGAACAGGGTAGGAAATGAGCAGTTCTTC,CASSQVNRVGNEQFF
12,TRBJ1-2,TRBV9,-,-,TGTGCCAGCAGCGTAGGGAACTATGGCTACACCTTC,CASSVGNYGYTF
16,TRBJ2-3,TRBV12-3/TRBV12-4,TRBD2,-,TGTGCCAGCAGAAGTAGCGGGAGGTGGTTGGCAGATACGCAGTATTTT,CASRSSGRWLADTQYF
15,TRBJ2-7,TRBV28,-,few,TGTGCCAGCAGTTCCTCGAGTACAGGGTACTACGAGCAGTACTTC,CASSSSSTGYYEQYF
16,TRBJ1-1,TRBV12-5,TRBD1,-,TGTGCTAGTGGTTTTTCAGTGAGGCAGGGGGCCACTGAAGCTTTCTTT,CASGFSVRQGATEAFF
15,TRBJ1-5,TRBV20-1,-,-,TGCAGTGCAACCGGACAGCCCGTTAGCAATCAGCCCCAGCATTTT,CSATGQPVSNQPQHF
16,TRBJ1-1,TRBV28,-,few,TGTGCCAGCAGTTTACCAAGGGGAGGGGGGAACACTGAAGCTTTCTTT,CASSLPRGGGNTEAFF
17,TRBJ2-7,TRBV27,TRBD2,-,TGTGCCAGCAGCCCTACTTCTAGCGGGAGGGCCTTGAGGGAGCAGTACTTC,CASSPTSSGRALREQYF
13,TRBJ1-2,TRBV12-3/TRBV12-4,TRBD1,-,TGTGCCAGCGAGGGACACAGGGGCTATGGCTACACCTTC,CASEGHRGYGYTF
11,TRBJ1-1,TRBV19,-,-,TGTGCCAGTAGGGGGACATATGAAGCTTTCTTT,CASRGTYEAFF
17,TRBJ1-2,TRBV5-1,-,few,TGCGCCAGCAGCTTGGCCGCACGGACAACAGACCCATATGGCTACACCTTC,CASSLAARTTDPYGYTF
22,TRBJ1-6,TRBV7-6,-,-,TGTGCCAGCAGCCGAGACTACCTTTCTAGCTTAACGGATTATCACTATAATTCACCCCTCCACTTT,CASSRDYLSSLTDYHYNSPLHF
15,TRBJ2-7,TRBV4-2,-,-,TGTGCCAGCAGCCAAGATTTTCAGTCTTACTACGAGCAGTACTTC,CASSQDFQSYYEQYF
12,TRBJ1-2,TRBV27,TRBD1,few,TGTGCCAGCGACAGGGGAAGTGACGGCTACACCTTC,CASDRGSDGYTF
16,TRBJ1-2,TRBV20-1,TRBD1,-,TGCAGTGCTACTATGGGGACAGGGATCATGAACTATGGCTACACCTTC,CSATMGTGIMNYGYTF
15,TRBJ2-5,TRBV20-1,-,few,TGCAGTGCTCGAAAGCCCGGGACACCAAAAGAGACCCAGTACTTC,CSARKPGTPKETQYF
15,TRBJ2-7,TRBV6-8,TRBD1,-,TGTGCCAGCAGTTACTACGACAGGGGAACGTACGAGCAGTACTTC,CASSYYDRGTYEQYF
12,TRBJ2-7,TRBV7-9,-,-,TGTGCCAGCACCTCGGGTACCTACGAGCAGTACTTC,CASTSGTYEQYF
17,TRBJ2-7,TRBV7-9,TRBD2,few,TGTGCCAGCAGCTTAGGACTAGCGGGAGGCTATACTTACGAGCAGTACTTC,CASSLGLAGGYTYEQYF
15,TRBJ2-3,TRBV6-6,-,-,TGTGCCAGCGGGGGGGGGGGCATCGGGTGGATCTTGCAGTATTTT,CASGGGGIGWILQYF
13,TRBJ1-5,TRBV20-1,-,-,TGCAGTGCTAGAGATCGGCTTAATCAGCCCCAGCATTTT,CSARDRLNQPQHF
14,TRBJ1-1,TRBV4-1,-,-,TGCGCCAGCAGCCAAGAATGGCTGAACACTGAAGCTTTCTTT,CASSQEWLNTEAFF
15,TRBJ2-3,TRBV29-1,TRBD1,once,TGCAGCGTTGAAGATTGGCAGGGGGCGCGGGATACGCAGTATTTT,CSVEDWQGARDTQYF
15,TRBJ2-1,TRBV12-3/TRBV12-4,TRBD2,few,TGTGCCAGCAGTCACCTACCGGGACTAGGGGATGAGCAGTTCTTC,CASSHLPGLGDEQFF
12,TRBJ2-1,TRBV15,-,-,TGTGCCACCAGCAGGGATACAGGAGAGCAGTTCTTC,CATSRDTGEQFF
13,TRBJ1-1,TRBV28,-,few,TGTGCCAGCAGTTTACCGTGGAAGGGGACAGCTTTCTTT,CASSLPWKGTAFF
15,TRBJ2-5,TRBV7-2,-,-,TGTGCCAGCAGCTTAGCCGTCCGCCTCGGGGGGACCCAGTACTTC,CASSLAVRLGGTQYF
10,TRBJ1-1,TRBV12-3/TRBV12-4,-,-,TGTGCCAGCGGAGGCGGTGAAGCTTTCTTT,CASGGGEAFF
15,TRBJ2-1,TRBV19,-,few,TGTGCCAGTCGAGTGGTCAGGGGAGGTGTGAATGAGCAGTTCTTC,CASRVVRGGVNEQFF
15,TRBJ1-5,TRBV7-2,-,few,TGTGCCAGCAGCTTAGGTCCAGGGAACAATCAGCCCCAGCATTTT,CASSLGPGNNQPQHF
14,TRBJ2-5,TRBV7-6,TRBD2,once,TGTGCCAGCAGCACCGGGACTATGCAAGAGACCCAGTACTTC,CASSTGTMQETQYF
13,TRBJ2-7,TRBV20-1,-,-,TGCAGTGCTTTAGAGCCCCCCCTCCTTGAGCAGTACTTC,CSALEPPLLEQYF
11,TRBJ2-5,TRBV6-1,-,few,TGTGCCAGCAGTCCCCCTGGGGCCCAGTACTTC,CASSPPGAQYF
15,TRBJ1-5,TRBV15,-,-,TGTGCCACCAGCAGTTACCTGGGTCCGCGGCAGCCCCAGCATTTT,CATSSYLGPRQPQHF
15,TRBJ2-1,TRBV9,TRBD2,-,TGTGCCAGCAGCGCTACGGGACTAGCGGGGGCAGAACAGTTCTTC,CASSATGLAGAEQFF
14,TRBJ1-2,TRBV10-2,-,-,TGCGCCACCAGGTTGGAGGCAAGGGACTATGGCTACACCTTC,CATRLEARDYGYTF
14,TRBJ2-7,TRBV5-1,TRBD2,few,TGCGCCAGCAGCCTCGGGACTATCTCCTACGAGCAGTACTTC,CASSLGTISYEQYF
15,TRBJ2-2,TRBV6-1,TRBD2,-,TGTGCCAGCAGTGAGACTAGCGGGGGGGCCGGGGAGCTGTTTTTT,CASSETSGGAGELFF
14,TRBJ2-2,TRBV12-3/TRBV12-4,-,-,TGTGCCAGCAGTTTTCGATTAGACACCGGGGAGCTGTTTTTT,CASSFRLDTGELFF
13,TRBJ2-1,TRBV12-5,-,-,TGTGCTAGTGCTTTGTCCCTCTACAATGAGCAGTTCTTC,CASALSLYNEQFF